The 24 T cell receptor beta chains listed next were all sequenced from one sample in a study of cytomegalovirus exposure and HLA in healthy donors. Primers for the PCR totalled 60 Vbeta and 13 Jbeta. The repertoire was sequenced with immunoSEQ multiplex PCR; TCRdb's copy has only in-frame clones and lacks some. The sample table sets out tens of thousands of clones. The material sequenced was PBMCs. All receptors derive from a man aged 35 to 55 in good health and CMV-seronegative.

V and J are TRBV28 and TRBJ2-7; 10 nucleotides agree with TRBD2. The V segment lost 4 bases and the J segment 7 bases; nucleotides outside the gene matches: 13. CDR3 length equals 16 residues. Germline V gene sequence: CDR1 MDHEN, CDR2 SYDVKM. The CDR3 DNA follows: TGTGCCAGCAGTTCCCTAGCGGGAGTCAAGGCGTGGGAGCAGTACTTC. This sequence encodes CASSSLAGVKAWEQYF.

The chain has TRBV7-9 and TRBJ2-6; 11 nucleotides agree with TRBD1. The CDR3 has 19 residues. Trimming at V came to 2 bases and at J to 3 bases, leaving 9 bases not matched to a gene. Germline V gives CDR1 SEHNR, CDR2 FQNEAQ (reference sequence). This chain's CDR3 is CASSLTADRGLFGANVLTF. The CDR3 coding sequence is TGTGCCAGCAGCTTAACAGCGGACAGGGGGCTGTTTGGGGCCAACGTCCTGACTTTC. The full variable domain, completed using reference TRBV7-9 and TRBJ2-6, is DTGVSQNPRHKITKRGQNVTFRCDPISEHNRLYWYRQTLGQGPEFLTYFQNEAQLEKSRLLSDRFSAERPKGSFSTLEIQRTEQGDSAMYLCASSLTADRGLFGANVLTFGAGSRLTVL.

The chain carries TRBV5-1 and TRBJ1-5; D might be TRBD1 (6 bases). With 4 bases removed from V and 3 bases from J, the gap between germline ends came to 8 bases. Germline lookup yields CDR1 SGHRS and CDR2 YFSETQ. CDR3 length: 13 residues. For the CDR3, the DNA is TGCGCCAGCAGCCAGGGGATCAATCAGCCCCAGCATTTT. Translation: CASSQGINQPQHF.

The rearrangement links TRBV6-5 to TRBJ1-2; 7 bases fit TRBD1. Losses at the gene ends were 2 bases for V and 6 bases for J; bases not matched to a gene: 6. Germline-derived CDR1 and CDR2 are MNHEY and SVGAGI. The CDR3 is 14 amino acids. CDR3 loop: CASSYAGQRDGYTF. CDR3 bases: TGTGCCAGCAGTTACGCGGGACAGAGGGATGGCTACACCTTC.

V usage is TRBV27 and J usage is TRBJ2-2, with a possible D match to TRBD1 (5 bases). The CDR3 is made up of 13 amino acids. Germline V lookup: CDR1 MNHEY, CDR2 SMNVEV (reference sequence). The V end lost 6 bases, the J end lost 2 bases, and 7 bases lay between the germline ends. CDR3 in amino acids: CASSDSNTGELFF. In nucleotides, the CDR3 is TGTGCCAGCAGCGACAGCAACACCGGGGAGCTGTTTTTT.

This chain connects TRBV4-2 to TRBJ2-7, with 7 bases aligning to TRBD2. The CDR3 extends over 14 amino acids. Per germline, CDR1 LGHNA and CDR2 YNFKEQ. The V segment lost 4 bases and the J segment 2 bases; nucleotides outside the gene matches: 5. CDR3 nucleotide sequence: TGTGCCAGCAGCCCCGGGGGGTTCACCTACGAGCAGTACTTC. It encodes CASSPGGFTYEQYF.

The chain recombines TRBV30 with TRBJ1-1; 7 nucleotides align to TRBD1. The CDR3 length is 15 residues. The V and J ends lost 3 bases and 0 bases, in that order; junction bases with no gene match: 7. The germline gives CDR1 GTSNPN, CDR2 SVGIG (reference sequence). The CDR3 bases are TGTGCCTGGAGGGAAGCAGGGGGTTTGAACACTGAAGCTTTCTTT. It specifies CAWREAGGLNTEAFF.

The J gene is TRBJ2-3, the V gene TRBV5-1; 9 bases agree with TRBD2. In germline, CDR1 is SGHRS, CDR2 YFSETQ. The CDR3 extends over 15 amino acids. The V segment lost 0 bases and the J segment 6 bases; nucleotides outside the gene matches: 5. CDR3 protein: CASSLVQREDDTQYF. In DNA, the CDR3 is TGCGCCAGCAGCTTGGTACAGCGGGAGGACGATACGCAGTATTTT.

The chain recombines TRBV6-1 with TRBJ2-5; weak D call: TRBD1 (6 bases). The CDR3 length is 12 residues. Between the trimmed V and J ends, which lost 3 bases and 7 bases, there was a span of 9 bases. CDR1 is MNHNS, CDR2 SASEGT, per germline. CDR3 in DNA: TGTGCCAGCAGTGAGGAACAGGGGACCCAGTACTTC. Its protein is CASSEEQGTQYF.

Concerning this clone itself: The junction shows a germline mismatch at one end, possibly a read error. The chain has TRBV7-7 and TRBJ2-1; the D is unclear. Germline-derived CDR1 and CDR2 are SSHAT and FNYEAQ (reference sequence). The CDR3 has 13 residues. The CDR3 spells CASSSVTETEQFF. The CDR3 DNA sequence: TGTGCTAGCAGCTCGGTTACAGAAACTGAGCAGTTCTTC.

The V call is TRBV5-1, the J call TRBJ1-2, with D unclear. The V end was cut by 5 bases, the J end by 6 bases, with 17 bases between. The length of the CDR3 is 14 residues. The V gene's germline CDR1 is SGHRS and CDR2 YFSETQ. DNA of the CDR3: TGCGCCAGCAGTTATGATCCGTCGGTGGATGGCTACACCTTC. Encoded protein: CASSYDPSVDGYTF.

J is TRBJ2-5 and V is TRBV5-1, with TRBD1 as a possible D gene (5 bases). The CDR3 loop spans 15 amino acids. Trimming pared 0 bases from V and 5 bases from J, leaving 14 bases between. Per the germline V gene, CDR1 is SGHRS and CDR2 is YFSETQ. For the CDR3, the DNA is TGCGCCAGCAGCTTGGCGGCAGGGCCTTTCGAGACCCAGTACTTC. Amino acids: CASSLAAGPFETQYF. The full variable domain, with the rest looked up from reference TRBV5-1 and TRBJ2-5, is KAGVTQTPRYLIKTRGQQVTLSCSPISGHRSVSWYQQTPGQGLQFLFEYFSETQRNKGNFPGRFSGRQFSNSRSEMNVSTLELGDSALYLCASSLAAGPFETQYFGPGTRLLVL.

The chain links TRBV9 to TRBJ2-2; D not resolved. CDR3 length equals 15 residues. Trimming removed 0 bases from V and 1 base from J, with 7 bases in between. Per germline, CDR1 SGDLS and CDR2 YYNGEE. The CDR3 is CASSVGVQNTGELFF. CDR3 nucleotides: TGTGCCAGCAGCGTAGGCGTCCAGAACACCGGGGAGCTGTTTTTT.

This chain joins TRBV29-1 and TRBJ1-2; 8 nucleotides align to TRBD1. This CDR3 has 13 amino acids. J gave up 6 bases and V 6 bases, and 9 bases lay outside the gene matches. Germline V CDR1 and CDR2: SQVTM, ANQGSEA. The CDR3 region has the DNA TGCAGCGTCGACCCGGACAGGGTCGATGGCTACACCTTC. Translating it yields CSVDPDRVDGYTF.

This chain connects TRBV27 to TRBJ1-2; TRBD1 aligns across 9 bases. V lost 0 bases, J lost 6 bases, and 2 bases stayed unmatched. The V gene's germline CDR1 is MNHEY and CDR2 SMNVEV (reference sequence). The CDR3 extends over 14 amino acids. The CDR3 here is CASSLSGTGNGYTF. The CDR3 DNA reads TGTGCCAGCAGTTTATCCGGGACAGGGAATGGCTACACCTTC.

V is TRBV18 and J is TRBJ2-2; TRBD1 matches 12 bases. CDR3 length: 15 residues. Germline CDR1 KGHSH, CDR2 LQKENI. V was clipped by 5 bases and J by 6 bases; unmatched bases: 4. CDR3 DNA: TGTGCCAGCTCATCCGGGACAGGGGGCTCCGGGGAGCTGTTTTTT. It is translated as CASSSGTGGSGELFF.

The rearrangement links TRBV6-5 to TRBJ2-1; 11 bases line up with TRBD2. J was trimmed by 10 bases and V by 3 bases; bases with no gene match: 11. Germline CDR1 MNHEY, CDR2 SVGAGI. The CDR3 extends over 16 amino acids. Here the CDR3 DNA reads TGTGCCAGCAGTTATGGACTAGCGGGTTTTGGCGAGGAGCAGTTCTTC. Translating gives CASSYGLAGFGEEQFF.

This chain connects TRBV7-2 to TRBJ1-2; D unclear. This CDR3 comprises 14 residues. Germline V gives CDR1 SGHTA, CDR2 FQGNSA. Trimming shortened V by 5 bases and J by 8 bases, and 18 bases separated the two germline ends. CDR3 nucleotide sequence: TGTGCCAGCAGCACTCTCTCCGGCGACGGGGGCTACACCTTC. This sequence encodes CASSTLSGDGGYTF.

V is TRBV25-1 and J is TRBJ2-7; 8 positions match TRBD2. The CDR3 consists of 15 residues. Trimming cost V 3 bases and J 3 bases; bases outside gene matches: 7. The germline gives CDR1 MGHDK, CDR2 SYGVNS. The DNA for the CDR3 is TGTGCCAGCAGTGATGGTTATACTAGCGGCTACGAGCAGTACTTC. Amino acid sequence: CASSDGYTSGYEQYF.

Comments on this clone: Additional DNA sequences in this sample encode the identical CDR3. The V call is TRBV5-1, the J call TRBJ2-1, with TRBD2 identical over 10 bases. The CDR3 contains 15 residues. The junction had 7 bases not matched to a gene; V was cut back by 2 bases and J by 8 bases. Germline loops: CDR1 SGHRS, CDR2 YFSETQ. This CDR3 is CASSLEREGLDEQFF. In DNA form, the CDR3 reads TGCGCCAGCAGCTTAGAGCGGGAGGGCCTCGATGAGCAGTTCTTC.

The chain employs TRBV7-9 and TRBJ1-4; 11 nucleotides agree with TRBD1. After removal of 5 bases from V and 8 bases from J, the junction contained 4 bases not matched to a gene. This CDR3 spans 14 amino acids. Per the germline V gene, CDR1 is SEHNR and CDR2 is FQNEAQ (reference sequence). DNA for the CDR3: TGTGCCAGCAGCCCGGGACAGGGGGGGGAAAAACTGTTTTTT. It is translated as CASSPGQGGEKLFF. Based on the CDR3 plus reference TRBV7-9 and TRBJ1-4, the full variable domain is DTGVSQNPRHKITKRGQNVTFRCDPISEHNRLYWYRQTLGQGPEFLTYFQNEAQLEKSRLLSDRFSAERPKGSFSTLEIQRTEQGDSAMYLCASSPGQGGEKLFFGSGTQLSVL.

This chain joins TRBV7-3 and TRBJ2-1; D unresolved. Germline V gene data show CDR1 as SGHTA and CDR2 as FQGTGA. The CDR3 has 14 residues. V lost 5 bases, J lost 8 bases, and 16 bases lay in between. The CDR3 region is CASSPGVLPHEQFF. The CDR3 region has the DNA TGTGCCAGCAGCCCCGGAGTGTTACCCCATGAGCAGTTCTTC.

A note on this clone: At one of its ends the junction is not consistent with the germline gene, which may arise from a read error. The rearrangement joins TRBV29-1 to TRBJ1-1; D is possibly TRBD1 (6 bases). The CDR3 has 12 residues. Germline lookup yields CDR1 SQVTM and CDR2 ANQGSEA. CDR3 amino acids: CRVSTGNAEAFF. CDR3 DNA sequence: TGCAGAGTTTCAACAGGGAACGCTGAAGCTTTCTTT.

The CDR3 sequence: CASSLEGGTQYF. CDR3 in DNA: TGTGCCAGCAGCTTAGAGGGGGGGACCCAGTACTTC. The V call is TRBV11-3, the J call TRBJ2-5, with TRBD2 as a possible D gene (6 bases). The CDR3 is 12 amino acids. Germline CDR1 and CDR2: SGHNT and YENEEA. V shed 0 bases and J shed 7 bases, with 6 bases lying between them.